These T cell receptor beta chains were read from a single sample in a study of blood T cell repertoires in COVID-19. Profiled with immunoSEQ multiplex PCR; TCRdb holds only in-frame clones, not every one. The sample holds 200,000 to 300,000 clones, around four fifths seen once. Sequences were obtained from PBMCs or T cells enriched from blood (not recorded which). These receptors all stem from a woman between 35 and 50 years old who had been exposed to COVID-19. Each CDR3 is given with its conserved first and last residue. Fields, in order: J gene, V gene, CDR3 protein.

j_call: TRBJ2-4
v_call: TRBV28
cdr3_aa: CASSQTGVGNIQYF

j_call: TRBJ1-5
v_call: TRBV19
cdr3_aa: CASALSGGEPQHF

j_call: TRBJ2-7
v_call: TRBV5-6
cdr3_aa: CASSRGGGRWEQYF

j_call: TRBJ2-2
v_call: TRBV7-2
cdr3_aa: CASRTELTNTGELFF

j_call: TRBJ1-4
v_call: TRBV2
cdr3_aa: CASSVVAEKLFF

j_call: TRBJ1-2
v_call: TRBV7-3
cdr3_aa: CASSLLLGGNYGYTF

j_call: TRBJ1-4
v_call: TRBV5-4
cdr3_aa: CASSWTGGTATNEKLFF

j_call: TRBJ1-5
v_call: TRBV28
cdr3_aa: CASSLKSHRVSHQPQHF

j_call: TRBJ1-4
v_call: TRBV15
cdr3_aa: CATKKDRGSEKLFF

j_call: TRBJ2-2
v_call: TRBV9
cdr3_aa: CASSIQDRPNTGELFF

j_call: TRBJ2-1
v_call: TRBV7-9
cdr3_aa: CASSSPRTGRGNEQFF

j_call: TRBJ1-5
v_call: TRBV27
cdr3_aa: CASSSTGFNQPQHF

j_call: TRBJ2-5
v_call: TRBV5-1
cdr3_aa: CASSLDGVQETQYF

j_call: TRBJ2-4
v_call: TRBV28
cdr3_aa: CASSKGGSLDIQYF

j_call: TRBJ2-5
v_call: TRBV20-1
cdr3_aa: CSASFSGATETQYF

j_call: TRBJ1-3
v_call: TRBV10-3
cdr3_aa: CATGDRGLSSGNTIYF

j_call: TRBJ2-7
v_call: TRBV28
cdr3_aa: CASSLSQGRTYEQYF

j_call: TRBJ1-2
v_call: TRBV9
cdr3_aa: CASSASGGFYGYTF

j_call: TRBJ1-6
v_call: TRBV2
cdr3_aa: CASSVALNSPLHF

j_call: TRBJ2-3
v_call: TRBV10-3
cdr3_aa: CAISEEGARDTDTQYF

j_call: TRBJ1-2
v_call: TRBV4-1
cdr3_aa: CASRAPGERLYGYTF

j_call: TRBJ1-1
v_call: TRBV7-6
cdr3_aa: CASSLLTGGNTEAFF

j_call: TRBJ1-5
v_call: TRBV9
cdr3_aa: CASSPGIWDGQPQHF

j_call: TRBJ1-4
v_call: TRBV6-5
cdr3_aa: CASSYSRQYNEKLFF

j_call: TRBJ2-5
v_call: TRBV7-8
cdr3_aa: CASTPNSGGQETQYF

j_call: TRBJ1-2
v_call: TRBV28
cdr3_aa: CASSLPDRLPYGYTF

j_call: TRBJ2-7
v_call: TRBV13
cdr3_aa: CASSFEGGQYEQYF

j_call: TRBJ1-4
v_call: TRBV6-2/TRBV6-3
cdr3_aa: CASSRSGQPFATNEKLFF

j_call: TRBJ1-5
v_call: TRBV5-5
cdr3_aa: CASSLTGAGQPQHF

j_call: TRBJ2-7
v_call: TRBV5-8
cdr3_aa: CASRRGPYEQYF

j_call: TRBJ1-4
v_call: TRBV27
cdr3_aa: CASSPRTGGEKLFF

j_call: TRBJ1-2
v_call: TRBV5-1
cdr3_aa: CASGEGARYGYTF

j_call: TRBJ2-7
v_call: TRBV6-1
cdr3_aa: CASSEILGTGVYEQYF

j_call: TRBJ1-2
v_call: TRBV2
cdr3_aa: CASSVPGRLDGYTF

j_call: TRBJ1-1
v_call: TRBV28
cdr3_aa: CASSSPQGNPEAFF

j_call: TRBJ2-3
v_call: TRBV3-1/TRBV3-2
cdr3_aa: CASSPRLVDTQYF

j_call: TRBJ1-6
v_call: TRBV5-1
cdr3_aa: CASSLGSAGGNSPLHF

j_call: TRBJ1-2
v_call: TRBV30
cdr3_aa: CAWNPTGEYGYTF

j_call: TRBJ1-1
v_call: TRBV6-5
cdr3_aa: CASSYFRDSQAFF

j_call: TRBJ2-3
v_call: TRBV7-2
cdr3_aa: CASTQSALAGTDTQYF

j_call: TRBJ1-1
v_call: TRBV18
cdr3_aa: CASSPLRGDAFF

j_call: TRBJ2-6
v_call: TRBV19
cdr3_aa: CASTARDTTSGANVLTF

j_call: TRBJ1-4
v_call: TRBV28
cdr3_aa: CASRGQIHEKLFF

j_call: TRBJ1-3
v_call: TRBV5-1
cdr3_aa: CASSSEGVGNTIYF

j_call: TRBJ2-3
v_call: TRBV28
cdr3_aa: CASSSRGGTDTQYF

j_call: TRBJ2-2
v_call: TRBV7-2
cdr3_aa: CASSAGMTGELFF

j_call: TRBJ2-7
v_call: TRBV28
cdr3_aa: CASTRDSYEWQYF

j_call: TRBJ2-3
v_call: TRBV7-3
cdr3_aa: CASSSELASTDTQYF

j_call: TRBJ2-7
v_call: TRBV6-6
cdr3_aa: CASSPGARGASAEQYF

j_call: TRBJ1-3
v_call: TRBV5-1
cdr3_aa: CASSLAATGDSGNTIYF

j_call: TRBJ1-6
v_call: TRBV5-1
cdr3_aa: CASSLSSNRGNSPLHF

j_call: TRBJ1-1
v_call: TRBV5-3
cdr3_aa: CARRGPGTEKYTEAFF

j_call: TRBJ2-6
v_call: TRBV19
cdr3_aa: CASRSQGGYGANVLTF

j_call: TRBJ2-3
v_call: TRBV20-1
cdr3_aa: CSASGTSGGDTQYF

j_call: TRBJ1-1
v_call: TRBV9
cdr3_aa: CASSGQEAEAFF